This T cell receptor (beta chain) was obtained from a study of T-cell reconstitution after alpha-beta-depleted transplantation in children. Unique molecular identifiers were incorporated when the TCRbeta library was constructed. In TCRdb, the PCR reads were re-called with MiXCR into one record per CDR3 protein. The table shows 210,000 or so distinct CDR3 sequences, with 8% to 10% occurring only once. This CDR3 is 14 amino acids long. Per germline, CDR1 DFQATT and CDR2 SNEGSKA (reference sequence). Trimming removed 0 bases at V and 4 bases at J, with 12 bases between. This sequence originates from a human donor who donated a stem cell graft to a child with acute lymphoblastic leukemia. The V gene is TRBV20-1, the J gene TRBJ2-5; D is undetermined. The specimen comprised PBMCs from the stem cell graft donor, sampled from the stem cell graft. The CDR3 is CSAREWVIRETQYF. The CDR3 region has the DNA TGCAGTGCTAGAGAGTGGGTCATACGAGAGACCCAGTACTTC.